The clone carrying this T cell receptor (beta chain) came up a few times. Its specificity is not known. The data were obtained in a study of identical twins. Template switching introduced a universal primer site, and the cDNA bore unique molecular identifiers. From the 5' RACE reads, TCRdb called clonotypes with MiXCR, one entry per CDR3 protein. The table records 550,000 to 700,000 distinct CDR3 sequences, roughly 9.5% of them present only once. Germline assignment: CDR1 SGHRS and CDR2 YFSETQ. J gave up 5 bases and V 3 bases, and 6 bases lay outside the gene matches. The length of the CDR3 is 15 residues. Study results and limitations: Among monozygotic twins, out-of-frame TCR alpha sharing exceeded what models predicted. Out-of-frame alpha sequences common to twins exhibited a surplus of low generation probability. Whereas memory repertoires showed no such difference, abundant cord blood beta clonotypes carried fewer insertions.

The same sample was also used in a study of yellow fever vaccine responses in identical twins.

The origin of this receptor is a woman between 18 and 30 years old in good health. The genes are TRBV5-1 and TRBJ2-5, with 11 bases that match TRBD1. The sequenced material came from PBMCs. This CDR3 reads CASSSGQGGAETQYF. Here the CDR3 DNA reads TGCGCCAGCAGCTCGGGACAGGGGGGCGCGGAGACCCAGTACTTC.